One and the same sample provided the 25 T cell receptor beta chains below, sequenced in a study of blood T cell repertoires in COVID-19. Measured with immunoSEQ multiplex PCR; TCRdb has only the in-frame clones, and not every one. The sample has about 60,000 clones, about 86% seen once. Sample: peripheral blood. These receptor sequences come from a man in his forties or fifties with acute or convalescent COVID-19.

This clone was recorded only once. This chain connects TRBV5-1 to TRBJ2-2, with D perhaps matching TRBD2 (5 bases). The germline V gene has CDR1 SGHRS and CDR2 YFSETQ. The CDR3 is made up of 14 amino acids. Trimming shortened V by 2 bases and J by 6 bases, and 11 bases separated the two germline ends. The CDR3 here is CASSLRWGAGELFF. DNA of the CDR3: TGCGCCAGCAGCTTAAGGTGGGGAGCCGGGGAGCTGTTTTTT.

The chain carries TRBV4-1 and TRBJ1-1; D remains unclear. This CDR3 is built from 15 residues. CDR1 MGHRA and CDR2 YSYEKL come from the germline V gene. V dropped 0 bases and J dropped 1 base, with 9 bases sitting between them. The CDR3 region has the DNA TGCGCCAGCAGCCAAGAACGGCGGTGGAACACTGAAGCTTTCTTT. This encodes CASSQERRWNTEAFF.

This chain joins TRBV11-2 and TRBJ2-2, with 9 bases that match TRBD1. The CDR3 is 16 amino acids. Germline lookup yields CDR1 SGHAT and CDR2 FQNNGV. V lost 3 bases to trimming and J lost 4 bases; unmatched junction nucleotides: 6. The CDR3 is CASSLHRGRGTGELFF. The CDR3 nucleotides read TGTGCCAGCAGCTTGCACAGGGGGCGAGGCACCGGGGAGCTGTTTTTT. Filled out from reference TRBV11-2 and TRBJ2-2, the complete variable domain reads EAGVAQSPRYKIIEKRQSVAFWCNPISGHATLYWYQQILGQGPKLLIQFQNNGVVDDSQLPKDRFSAERLKGVDSTLKIQPAKLEDSAVYLCASSLHRGRGTGELFFGEGSRLTVL.

The chain combines TRBV24-1 with TRBJ1-5; TRBD1 aligns across 8 bases. This CDR3 spans 15 amino acids. Trimming cost V 2 bases and J 6 bases; bases outside gene matches: 5. The V gene's germline CDR1 is KGHDR and CDR2 SFDVKD. For the CDR3, the DNA is TGTGCCACCAGTGATTCCAGGGGGCGCGGTCAGCCCCAGCATTTT. It yields the protein CATSDSRGRGQPQHF.

The chain uses TRBV10-3 and TRBJ2-2; D might be TRBD2 (5 bases). The CDR3 runs 13 residues. CDR1 is ENHRY, CDR2 SYGVKD, per germline. The V end was cut by 10 bases, the J end by 3 bases, with 12 bases between. The CDR3 DNA follows: TGTGCCACCCGGACGGAGGACACCGGGGAGCTGTTTTTT. Its protein is CATRTEDTGELFF.

V gene TRBV5-5 combines with J gene TRBJ2-7, with TRBD1 matching over 8 bases. CDR1 is SGHKS and CDR2 is YYEKEE in the germline V gene (reference sequence). V lost 0 bases, J lost 3 bases, and 5 bases stayed unmatched. The CDR3 extends over 15 amino acids. This chain's CDR3 is CASSLVGQGIYEQYF. In DNA form, the CDR3 reads TGTGCCAGCAGCTTGGTAGGACAGGGAATCTACGAGCAGTACTTC.

The chain couples TRBV9 to TRBJ1-5; D gene uncertain. Trimming cost V 4 bases and J 1 base, with 12 bases left between them. Germline V gene data show CDR1 as SGDLS and CDR2 as YYNGEE. The CDR3 runs 15 residues. The CDR3 here is CASSLSGRSNQPQHF. In nucleotides, the CDR3 is TGTGCCAGCAGCCTTAGTGGGAGGAGCAATCAGCCCCAGCATTTT. The whole variable domain, filled in from reference TRBV9 and TRBJ1-5, reads DSGVTQTPKHLITATGQRVTLRCSPRSGDLSVYWYQQSLDQGLQFLIQYYNGEERAKGNILERFSAQQFPDLHSELNLSSLELGDSALYFCASSLSGRSNQPQHFGDGTRLSIL.

This clone showed up just a few times. This sample also contains other DNA sequences that code for the same CDR3. The chain joins TRBV7-2 to TRBJ1-5; maybe TRBD1 (6 bases). The V end lost 4 bases, the J end lost 4 bases, and 11 bases lay between the germline ends. Germline values: CDR1 SGHTA, CDR2 FQGNSA. The CDR3 spans 14 residues. The CDR3: CASSSDSRNQPQHF. CDR3 DNA sequence: TGTGCCAGCAGCTCGGACAGCAGAAATCAGCCCCAGCATTTT.

The chain recombines TRBV2 with TRBJ1-2; weak D call: TRBD1 (5 bases). CDR1 and CDR2 (germline): SNHLY, FYNNEI. The ends were cut back, 4 bases at V and 10 bases at J, with 16 bases in the middle. There are 13 residues in the CDR3. The CDR3 is CASSGLDRNNYTF. The CDR3 DNA reads as TGTGCCAGCAGTGGCCTCGACAGAAACAACTACACCTTC. The variable domain in full, with the rest retrieved from reference TRBV2 and TRBJ1-2, is EPEVTQTPSHQVTQMGQEVILRCVPISNHLYFYWYRQILGQKVEFLVSFYNNEISEKSEIFDDQFSVERPDGSNFTLKIRSTKLEDSAMYFCASSGLDRNNYTFGSGTRLTVV.

V usage is TRBV7-2 and J usage is TRBJ1-2; D gene unclear. CDR1 SGHTA and CDR2 FQGNSA come from the germline V gene. V lost 1 base, J lost 10 bases, and 16 bases lay in between. This CDR3 contains 14 residues. The CDR3 loop is CASSLDSRSMVYTF. In nucleotides, the CDR3 is TGTGCCAGCAGCTTAGATTCGAGGTCTATGGTCTACACCTTC.

This sequence joins TRBV6-6 and TRBJ1-6, with D hard to call. This CDR3 region has 14 residues. In germline, CDR1 is MNHNY, CDR2 SVGAGI (reference sequence). Trimming stripped 5 bases from V and 5 bases from J, with 10 bases between. CDR3 DNA sequence: TGTGCCAGCAGTACCGAGTCGGATAATTCACCCCTCCACTTT. Its translation: CASSTESDNSPLHF.

V gene TRBV5-1 combines with J gene TRBJ2-7; weak D call: TRBD2 (5 bases). The CDR3 spans 14 residues. Germline V gene sequence: CDR1 SGHRS, CDR2 YFSETQ. V was shortened by 4 bases and J by 1 base, with 12 bases between the two germline ends. This CDR3 reads CASSSPGISYEQYF. The CDR3 DNA follows: TGCGCCAGCAGCAGCCCCGGGATTTCCTACGAGCAGTACTTC.

V usage is TRBV2 and J usage is TRBJ1-2; D not resolved. The CDR3 runs 15 residues. Germline loops: CDR1 SNHLY, CDR2 FYNNEI. V was clipped by 2 bases and J by 1 base, with 11 bases between them. The CDR3 sequence is CASSESGLDNYGYTF. In DNA, the CDR3 is TGTGCCAGCAGTGAATCGGGGTTGGATAACTATGGCTACACCTTC.

V and J are TRBV7-2 and TRBJ2-7; 9 bases are shared with TRBD1. Germline-derived CDR1 and CDR2 are SGHTA and FQGNSA. This CDR3 is 17 amino acids long. V shed 0 bases and J 2 bases; nucleotides not matched to a gene: 8. The DNA for the CDR3 is TGTGCCAGCAGCTTAGCTTCCAGGGGGACAGGGCCCTACGAGCAGTACTTC. Translation: CASSLASRGTGPYEQYF.

This chain joins TRBV20-1 and TRBJ1-2, with D unresolved. This CDR3 has 11 amino acids. In germline, CDR1 is DFQATT, CDR2 SNEGSKA (reference sequence). V lost 5 bases to trimming and J lost 4 bases, with 8 bases between them. CDR3 loop: CSALTIYGYTF. CDR3 DNA: TGCAGTGCTCTAACGATCTATGGCTACACCTTC.

The chain couples TRBV6-5 to TRBJ1-4, with D perhaps TRBD1 (5 bases). The CDR3 length is 16 residues. In germline, CDR1 is MNHEY, CDR2 SVGAGI. Trimming took off 0 bases at V and 2 bases at J, with 10 bases between the two ends. The CDR3 loop reads CASSYSAGGTNEKLFF. The CDR3 DNA follows: TGTGCCAGCAGTTACTCTGCGGGGGGGACTAATGAAAAACTGTTTTTT.

V and J are TRBV11-3 and TRBJ2-5; TRBD2 matches 9 bases. Trimming took 5 bases from V and 4 from J; bases not matched to a gene: 8. Per germline, CDR1 SGHNT and CDR2 YENEEA. This CDR3 is 15 amino acids long. The CDR3 loop reads CASSEGTSRRETQYF. Here the CDR3 DNA reads TGTGCCAGCAGCGAGGGGACTAGCCGGCGAGAGACCCAGTACTTC. Full variable domain (rest looked up from reference TRBV11-3 and TRBJ2-5): EAGVVQSPRYKIIEKKQPVAFWCNPISGHNTLYWYLQNLGQGPELLIRYENEEAVDDSQLPKDRFSAERLKGVDSTLKIQPAELGDSAVYLCASSEGTSRRETQYFGPGTRLLVL.

The chain recombines TRBV19 with TRBJ2-1; 7 bases line up with TRBD1. The CDR3 contains 15 residues. Per germline, CDR1 LNHDA and CDR2 SQIVND (reference sequence). With V trimmed by 3 bases and J by 5 bases, 7 bases remained unmatched. CDR3 residues: CASSIDQGENNEQFF. In DNA form, the CDR3 reads TGTGCCAGTAGTATTGATCAGGGGGAGAACAATGAGCAGTTCTTC.

The chain carries TRBV4-1 and TRBJ1-2, with D perhaps matching TRBD1 (6 bases). CDR1 and CDR2 (germline): MGHRA, YSYEKL. The CDR3 is 14 amino acids. Trimming removed 0 bases from V and 4 bases from J, with 9 bases in between. In nucleotides, the CDR3 is TGCGCCAGCAGCCAAGATGGGGGCCTCTATGGCTACACCTTC. This codes for CASSQDGGLYGYTF.

This chain joins TRBV11-3 and TRBJ1-1; D might be TRBD1 (5 bases). Between the trimmed V and J ends, which lost 1 base and 10 bases, there was a span of 13 bases. Germline loops: CDR1 SGHNT, CDR2 YENEEA. This CDR3 has 13 residues. The CDR3 is CASSLVGSRGAFF. In DNA, the CDR3 is TGTGCCAGCAGCTTAGTAGGCTCAAGGGGAGCTTTCTTT.

This clone is a singleton in its sample. The chain recombines TRBV6-5 with TRBJ2-5; 7 nucleotides line up with TRBD2. The CDR3 sequence is 16 residues long. The V and J ends lost 0 bases and 7 bases, in that order; junction bases with no gene match: 11. Germline V gene lookup returns CDR1 MNHEY and CDR2 SVGAGI. The CDR3 region is CASSYSGGSRGVTQYF. In nucleotides, the CDR3 is TGTGCCAGCAGTTACTCCGGGGGGAGCCGGGGGGTGACCCAGTACTTC.

The genes are TRBV11-1 and TRBJ1-6; 7 bases match TRBD1. The ends lost 4 bases at V and 10 bases at J; junction bases unmatched: 13. The CDR3 sequence is 16 residues long. The germline CDR1 and CDR2 sequences are SGHAT and FQDESV (reference sequence). Here the CDR3 reads CASSSATGQDYSPLHF. In DNA form, the CDR3 reads TGTGCCAGCAGCTCAGCTACAGGACAGGATTACTCACCCCTCCACTTT.

The V call is TRBV11-3, the J call TRBJ2-3, with unresolved D. Germline-derived CDR1 and CDR2 are SGHNT and YENEEA. CDR3 length equals 14 residues. Trimming removed 2 bases from V and 4 bases from J, with 10 bases in between. The DNA for the CDR3 is TGTGCCAGCAGCTTACTTGTTTCCCCAGATACGCAGTATTTT. Translation gives CASSLLVSPDTQYF.

The chain combines TRBV24-1 with TRBJ2-2; possible D gene TRBD1, 6 bases. The CDR3 is made up of 15 amino acids. The germline gives CDR1 KGHDR, CDR2 SFDVKD. The germline V and J ends were trimmed by 6 bases and 1 base, with 11 bases remaining between them. CDR3 DNA: TGTGCCACCAGTCTTACAGGGAAGAACACCGGGGAGCTGTTTTTT. Translation gives CATSLTGKNTGELFF.

This clone occurred once. The chain is built from TRBV24-1 and TRBJ1-5, with TRBD1 matching 7 bases. The V and J ends lost 4 bases and 7 bases, in that order; junction bases with no gene match: 9. The CDR3 length is 15 residues. The V gene's germline CDR1 is KGHDR and CDR2 SFDVKD. CDR3 amino acids: CATSDQNRGAQPQHF. In DNA form, the CDR3 reads TGTGCCACCAGTGACCAAAACAGGGGAGCGCAGCCCCAGCATTTT.